The rows below give T cell receptor beta chains drawn from one sample of a study of T cell clones after liver transplantation. Measured with immunoSEQ multiplex PCR; TCRdb has only the in-frame clones, and not every one. The table has 53,000 or so clones, approximately 84% seen once; the top ten hold about 8.5%. The sequences come from CD4+ T cells from blood, collected before liver transplant. These receptors came from a human donor who received a liver transplant. Each CDR3 is given with its conserved first and last residue.

j_call	v_call	cdr3_aa
TRBJ2-1	TRBV5-4	CASSLKGRNEQFF
TRBJ2-3	TRBV29-1	CSVPGTGRFSTQYF
TRBJ2-5	TRBV7-2	CASSLAADTPTKAQYF
TRBJ1-2	TRBV15	CATSSTLSTGAVAGYTF
TRBJ2-7	TRBV6-6	CASKRPGGNYEQYF
TRBJ2-1	TRBV6-1	CASSDRGMLRNEQFF
TRBJ2-3	TRBV5-4	CASSSGLAGGFSADTQYF
TRBJ2-7	TRBV7-6	CASSLGPLAGHYEQYF
TRBJ1-6	TRBV5-1	CASSLDGGLTGSPLHF
TRBJ2-5	TRBV27	CASSSPGLAGQETQYF
TRBJ2-1	TRBV4-3	CASSPGGLGSNEQFF
TRBJ1-5	TRBV7-2	CASSFGRNQPQHF
TRBJ1-5	TRBV6-5	CASSTTDRGQPQHF
TRBJ2-1	TRBV7-8	CASSSRARSGSSYNEQFF
TRBJ2-7	TRBV6-6	CASIKGAGAYEQYF
TRBJ2-5	TRBV9	CASSVGPRETQYF
TRBJ2-7	TRBV19	CASSKWGQSSSYEQYF
TRBJ2-3	TRBV5-6	CASSLGPNGDTQYF
TRBJ2-3	TRBV25-1	CASSEQGIDTQYF
TRBJ1-6	TRBV4-2	CASRQTLNSPLHF
TRBJ2-7	TRBV14	CASSPGLPWREQYF
TRBJ2-5	TRBV20-1	CSGQKKETQYF